Presented here are 3 T cell receptor beta chains from one specimen sequenced in a study of blood T cell repertoires in COVID-19. Profiling relied on immunoSEQ multiplex PCR, and the TCRdb table lists in-frame clones only, not all of them. Of around 130,000 clones in the sample, 70% to 90% are singletons; the top ten hold roughly 4%. Sequenced material: peripheral blood. The origin of the receptors is a man aged 40-49 years with acute or convalescent COVID-19.

V is TRBV7-9 and J is TRBJ2-5; no clear D. Trimming stripped 0 bases from V and 0 bases from J, with 5 bases between. CDR1 SEHNR and CDR2 FQNEAQ come from the germline V gene (reference sequence). The CDR3 covers 14 residues. The DNA for the CDR3 is TGTGCCAGCAGCTTAGCGTCTTACCAAGAGACCCAGTACTTC. Translation: CASSLASYQETQYF.

CDR3 bases: TGTGCCAGCAGCTTAGCGTTGGGGGCGCCCACTGAAGCTTTCTTT. It specifies CASSLALGAPTEAFF. The gene calls are TRBV7-2 and TRBJ1-1, with a tentative D call TRBD1 (6 bases). CDR1 is SGHTA, CDR2 FQGNSA, per germline. The CDR3 extends over 15 amino acids. Trimming pared 0 bases from V and 4 bases from J, leaving 12 bases between.

The V and J genes are TRBV28 and TRBJ2-1; 7 positions agree with TRBD2. V trimming: 7 bases; J trimming: 5 bases; junction bases outside the gene matches: 14. The CDR3 is 16 residues long. Looked up from germline, CDR1 is MDHEN and CDR2 is SYDVKM. The CDR3 reads CASINLGSGVHNEQFF. CDR3 DNA: TGTGCCAGCATTAACCTAGGGAGCGGGGTTCACAATGAGCAGTTCTTC. Full variable domain (outside the CDR3, taken from reference TRBV28 and TRBJ2-1): DVKVTQSSRYLVKRTGEKVFLECVQDMDHENMFWYRQDPGLGLRLIYFSYDVKMKEKGDIPEGYSVSREKKERFSLILESASTNQTSMYLCASINLGSGVHNEQFFGPGTRLTVL.